Below, 21 T cell receptor beta chains from the same sample are listed, as sequenced in a study of blood T cells in healthy people across ages. Primed by a sample-barcoded 5' primer and a J-beta primer mix, a second PCR proceeded for 7 to 11 cycles. Each CDR3 protein gets one entry after TCRdb re-called the 5' RACE reads with MiXCR. The sample lists roughly 800,000 distinct CDR3 sequences, 58% occurring once. The sample comprised blood. The receptors derive from a young man in good health.

The sample holds a few counts of this clonotype. The chain links TRBV20-1 to TRBJ1-2; TRBD1 agrees at 7 bases. Trimming removed 1 base from V and 4 bases from J; junction bases left unmatched: 3. In germline, CDR1 is DFQATT, CDR2 SNEGSKA (reference sequence). The CDR3 contains 13 residues. CDR3 sequence: CSARGDSAYGYTF. The CDR3 coding sequence is TGCAGTGCTAGAGGGGACAGCGCCTATGGCTACACCTTC.

The V call is TRBV12-3 or TRBV12-4, the J call TRBJ1-2; D ambiguous. The CDR3 totals 19 residues. V dropped 4 bases and J dropped 8 bases, with 32 bases sitting between them. The CDR3 loop is CASSYTAGWARRAEMGYTF. DNA for the CDR3: TGTGCCAGCAGTTATACTGCTGGTTGGGCTCGGAGGGCCGAAATGGGCTACACCTTC.

This clonotype has a handful of counts. J is TRBJ1-6 and V is TRBV7-2; unclear D gene. Between the trimmed V and J ends, which lost 5 bases and 2 bases, there was a span of 1 base. The CDR3 consists of 12 residues. The germline V gene has CDR1 SGHTA and CDR2 FQGNSA. The CDR3 sequence: CASSPYNSPLHF. The CDR3 nucleotides are TGTGCCAGCAGCCCCTATAATTCACCCCTCCACTTT.

This clonotype was seen more than once but under ten times. The J gene is TRBJ1-2, the V gene TRBV7-2; D is unclear. CDR1 and CDR2 (germline): SGHTA, FQGNSA. The CDR3 has 12 residues. V lost 6 bases and J 0 bases, leaving 5 bases between the germline ends. The CDR3 DNA is TGTGCCAGCAGATTCTCTAACTATGGCTACACCTTC. It translates to CASRFSNYGYTF.

This clonotype was seen a single time. The CDR3 DNA reads as TGTGCCAGCAGCTCTGGTGATAGCGCCTGGGGTGAGCAGTTCTTC. Encoded protein: CASSSGDSAWGEQFF. The chain carries TRBV7-9 and TRBJ2-1; possibly TRBD2 for D (5 bases). The length of the CDR3 is 15 residues. Trimming left V 4 bases short and J 9 bases short, with 19 bases between. Per the germline V gene, CDR1 is SEHNR and CDR2 is FQNEAQ (reference sequence).

This chain connects TRBV27 to TRBJ2-6; the D gene could be TRBD1 or TRBD2 (5 bases each). The germline gives CDR1 MNHEY, CDR2 SMNVEV (reference sequence). CDR3 length equals 15 residues. The CDR3 sequence: CASRGGCTGANVLTF. In DNA, the CDR3 is TGTGCTAGCCGGGGCGGTTGCACCGGGGCCAACGTCCTGACTTTC.

CDR3 sequence: CASSLGSADYGYTF. In DNA form, the CDR3 reads TGTGCCAGCAGCTTAGGATCGGCAGACTATGGCTACACCTTC. The chain links TRBV7-2 to TRBJ1-2; D remains ambiguous. The CDR3 is made up of 14 amino acids. V was pared by 1 base and J by 3 bases, with 9 bases between. Germline V gene lookup returns CDR1 SGHTA and CDR2 FQGNSA.

The genes are TRBV20-1 and TRBJ1-2, with a tentative D call TRBD1 (5 bases). The CDR3 length is 11 residues. CDR1 is DFQATT, CDR2 SNEGSKA, per germline (reference sequence). DNA of the CDR3: TGCAGGGGGCAGGGTTCCCATGGCTACACCTTC. Its protein product is CRGQGSHGYTF.

CDR3 sequence: CASRPTDFEETQYF. The CDR3 DNA reads as TGTGCCAGCAGACCGACCGATTTTGAAGAGACCCAGTACTTC. The chain uses TRBV12-3 or TRBV12-4 and TRBJ2-5; D is unclear. Trimming pared 6 bases from V and 3 bases from J, leaving 14 bases between. CDR3 size: 14 residues.

In its sample, this clonotype was seen a few times. The chain combines TRBV20-1 with TRBJ2-1; D possibly matches TRBD1 or TRBD2 (5 bases each). The CDR3 has 15 amino acids. Deletions cut 6 bases from V and 9 bases from J, with 24 bases between. Germline CDR1 is DFQATT and CDR2 is SNEGSKA (reference sequence). The CDR3 bases are TGCAGTGCCCGAGCCTTGGGACCCTTGTGGACTGAGCAGTTCTTC. This gives the protein CSARALGPLWTEQFF.

CDR3 sequence reads: CASSHGTVNQPQHF. CDR3 DNA: TGTGCCAGCAGTCACGGGACAGTTAATCAGCCCCAGCATTTT. The gene calls are TRBV27 and TRBJ1-5; 7 bases agree with TRBD1. CDR1 and CDR2 from the germline V gene are MNHEY and SMNVEV (reference sequence). CDR3 length: 14 amino acids. J lost 4 bases, V lost 5 bases, and 5 bases had no gene match.

This clonotype was observed a handful of times. The chain links TRBV7-2 to TRBJ2-7, with a weak D call TRBD1 (6 bases). The CDR3 length is 17 residues. Trimming left V 5 bases short and J 5 bases short, with 25 bases between. Per germline, CDR1 SGHTA and CDR2 FQGNSA. The CDR3 sequence is CASSQGSWAEEDHEQYF. CDR3 bases: TGTGCCAGCAGCCAGGGGTCTTGGGCGGAAGAGGACCACGAGCAGTACTTC.

A few counts support this clonotype. The genes are TRBV29-1 and TRBJ2-5; 10 bases are a match to TRBD1. This CDR3 is built from 12 residues. Germline assignment: CDR1 SQVTM and CDR2 ANQGSEA. After removal of 7 bases from V and 4 bases from J, the junction contained 3 bases not matched to a gene. The CDR3 sequence is CSGDRGRETQYF. In DNA, the CDR3 is TGCAGCGGCGACAGGGGGCGAGAGACCCAGTACTTC.

This clonotype was picked up a small number of times. This rearrangement joins TRBV7-2 to TRBJ2-5; 10 nucleotides agree with TRBD1. This CDR3 has 16 residues. CDR1 is SGHTA, CDR2 FQGNSA, per germline. V lost 1 base, J lost 2 bases, and 4 bases stayed unmatched. The CDR3 nucleotides read TGTGCCAGCAGCTTAGTCGGGACAGGGGTTCAAGAGACCCAGTACTTC. It codes for CASSLVGTGVQETQYF.

The chain employs TRBV4-3 and TRBJ2-6, with D uncertain. In germline, CDR1 is LGHNA, CDR2 YSLEER. V was trimmed by 1 base and J by 2 bases, leaving 6 bases between them. This CDR3 comprises 15 residues. The CDR3 is CASSQVRAGANVLTF. CDR3 in DNA: TGCGCCAGCAGCCAAGTCCGGGCTGGGGCCAACGTCCTGACTTTC.

This clonotype was observed once. The V call is TRBV4-2, the J call TRBJ2-1; D might be TRBD1 or TRBD2, each matching 6 bases. Germline V CDR1 and CDR2: LGHNA, YNFKEQ. CDR3 length: 16 amino acids. Trimming removed 1 base from V and 4 bases from J, with 14 bases in between. The DNA of the CDR3 is TGTGCCAGCAGCCAAGTGAGAGGGGGGCTTTACAATGAGCAGTTCTTC. Its protein is CASSQVRGGLYNEQFF.

The CDR3 region is CSASRVGQINTDTQYF. CDR3 DNA sequence: TGCAGTGCTAGTAGGGTGGGACAGATTAACACAGATACGCAGTATTTT. The V gene is TRBV20-1, the J gene TRBJ2-3, with 7 bases aligning to TRBD1. The CDR3 is 16 residues long. CDR1 and CDR2 (germline): DFQATT, SNEGSKA (reference sequence). V dropped 3 bases and J dropped 2; count of bases not matched to a gene: 11.

The J gene is TRBJ2-7, the V gene TRBV7-6; tentatively, D is TRBD2 (6 bases). Per germline, CDR1 SGHVS and CDR2 FNYEAQ. Trimming shortened V by 5 bases and J by 6 bases, and 17 bases separated the two germline ends. The CDR3 has 14 amino acids. The DNA for the CDR3 is TGTGCCAGCAGCCGGGGACTCTGGGCCTCCGAGCAGTACTTC. Its translation is CASSRGLWASEQYF.

This clonotype came up once. The chain uses TRBV14 and TRBJ2-6; D is ambiguous. Germline lookup yields CDR1 SGHDN and CDR2 FVKESK. V was pared by 0 bases and J by 2 bases, with 14 bases between. The CDR3 extends over 18 amino acids. CDR3 in amino acids: CASSQDPVGPAGANVLTF. CDR3 coding DNA: TGTGCCAGCAGCCAAGATCCGGTGGGCCCTGCTGGGGCCAACGTCCTGACTTTC.

V usage is TRBV12-3 or TRBV12-4 and J usage is TRBJ2-2, with TRBD2 as a possible D gene (7 bases). The CDR3 consists of 16 residues. Between the trimmed V and J ends, which lost 3 bases and 7 bases, there was a span of 18 bases. The CDR3 loop is CASSFARGGAHGELFF. CDR3 DNA: TGTGCCAGCAGTTTTGCAAGAGGGGGGGCGCACGGGGAGCTGTTTTTT.

This clonotype has just a few counts. V and J are TRBV16 and TRBJ2-5, with no clear D. Gene TRBJ2-7 matches the end of the DNA better, so the J call may be wrong. This CDR3 contains 12 residues. CDR1 is KGHSY and CDR2 is FQNENV in the germline V gene. The CDR3 loop reads CASSLGRLEQYF. DNA of the CDR3: TGTGCCAGCAGCCTCGGCAGACTCGAGCAGTACTTC.